The rows below give T cell receptor beta chains drawn from one sample of a study of blood T cell repertoires in COVID-19. Sequencing was performed with immunoSEQ multiplex PCR; in TCRdb, only in-frame clones are kept and a portion is missing. The sample yields under 400,000 clones, 85% to 90% seen once. The specimen sequenced was peripheral blood. The receptor set was obtained from a woman in her 30s with COVID-19, enrolled during active disease. CDR3s include the opening cysteine and the closing phenylalanine or tryptophan. The D gene is left open where the match is weak. The size entry is marked missing in some rows and otherwise reads once, few, many or a size class.

>TRBV9|-|-|TRBJ2-2
TGTGCCAGCAGCGTTTACCCGACAGGCCCGAACACCGGGGAGCTGTTTTTT
CASSVYPTGPNTGELFF
>TRBV7-2|TRBD1|once|TRBJ1-2
TGTGCCAGCAGCTTTACACAGGGGTTCTATGGCTACACCTTC
CASSFTQGFYGYTF
>TRBV2|TRBD1|-|TRBJ1-2
TGTGCCAGTAACGAGGGACAGATCTACACCTTC
CASNEGQIYTF
>TRBV5-8|-|-|TRBJ1-2
TGTGCCAGCAGCTACGACAGGAACTATGGCTACACCTTC
CASSYDRNYGYTF
>TRBV5-1|-|-|TRBJ1-5
TGCGCCAGCAGCCCCGAGGGGGGGTTAGGACAGCCCCAGCATTTT
CASSPEGGLGQPQHF
>TRBV24-1|-|-|TRBJ1-2
TGTGCCACCAGTGACTTCCTAGGGGATGGCTACACCTTC
CATSDFLGDGYTF
>TRBV7-9|-|-|TRBJ1-1
TGTGCCAGCAGCTTCGGAGGGAACACTGAAGCTTTCTTT
CASSFGGNTEAFF
>TRBV6-5|-|-|TRBJ1-5
TGTGCCAGCAGATTTGACAGGAATCAGCCCCAGCATTTT
CASRFDRNQPQHF
>TRBV5-6|-|-|TRBJ2-7
TGTGCCAGCACAAATGGGGGGTTCTCCTACGAGCAGTACTTC
CASTNGGFSYEQYF
>TRBV14|-|few|TRBJ2-7
TGTGCCAGCAGTCAACAGGGCCTTGGCTACGAGCAGTACTTC
CASSQQGLGYEQYF
>TRBV5-1|TRBD1|-|TRBJ2-5
TGCGCCAGCAGCTGGGACAGGGGCCAAGAGACCCAGTACTTC
CASSWDRGQETQYF
>TRBV5-6|TRBD2|once|TRBJ2-7
TGTGCCAGCAGCTTCGGCGGGAGACGTGACGAGCAGTACTTC
CASSFGGRRDEQYF
>TRBV12-3/TRBV12-4|-|-|TRBJ2-3
TGTGCCAGCAGTTTAACTAGTTCGGATACGCAGTATTTT
CASSLTSSDTQYF
>TRBV11-1|-|-|TRBJ2-3
TGTGCCAGCAGCTTAGGGAGAGAGGTTTCAGATACGCAGTATTTT
CASSLGREVSDTQYF
>TRBV28|-|-|TRBJ2-6
TGTGCCAGCAGCTCTCCCGGGACTTGGAGCTCTGGGGCCAACGTCCTGACTTTC
CASSSPGTWSSGANVLTF
>TRBV6-2/TRBV6-3|TRBD1|-|TRBJ2-7
TGTGCCAGCAGTTACTCAACTGAAGGTGGACAGGGGGTGACCTACGAGCAGTACTTC
CASSYSTEGGQGVTYEQYF
>TRBV11-1|-|-|TRBJ2-7
TGTGCCAGCTCCCTAGGAAATTACGAGCAGTACTTC
CASSLGNYEQYF
>TRBV18|TRBD2|-|TRBJ2-4
TGTGCCAGCTCACCAAGAGCGGGGGGCCAAAACATTCAGTACTTC
CASSPRAGGQNIQYF
>TRBV6-5|-|once|TRBJ1-1
TGTGCCAGCGGAACCCTGGGGGGGGCCGCTGAAGCTTTCTTT
CASGTLGGAAEAFF
>TRBV4-2|-|-|TRBJ1-5
TGTGCCAGCAGCCAGGAGGGAAGCTCGGGCAATCAGCCCCAGCATTTT
CASSQEGSSGNQPQHF
>TRBV6-5|TRBD1|-|TRBJ2-7
TGTGCCAGCAGTCCCGGGACAGGGGTTTACGAGCAGTACTTC
CASSPGTGVYEQYF
>TRBV7-2|TRBD1|-|TRBJ1-5
TGTGCCAGCAGCAACAACAGGGGAGGTCAGCCCCAGCATTTT
CASSNNRGGQPQHF
>TRBV10-3|TRBD1|-|TRBJ1-2
TGTGCCATCAGTGAGGGGGGACAGGGCGGCGTCCATGGCTACACCTTC
CAISEGGQGGVHGYTF
>TRBV27|-|-|TRBJ2-1
TGTGCCAGCAGTTTAGGGGGCGTCACGGATTACAATGAGCAGTTCTTC
CASSLGGVTDYNEQFF
>TRBV5-4|TRBD2|-|TRBJ2-1
TGTGCCAGCAGCACTCAGACTAGCTTATCCTACAATGAGCAGTTCTTC
CASSTQTSLSYNEQFF
>TRBV19|TRBD1|-|TRBJ1-2
TGTGCCAGTAGTATAGAGGGACAGGGAACCACTGGCTACACCTTC
CASSIEGQGTTGYTF